The 10 T cell receptor beta chains presented below share a single source sample, sequenced in a study of blood T cell repertoires in COVID-19. The table came from immunoSEQ multiplex PCR; TCRdb's copy has only in-frame clones and leaves some out. The table includes about 130,000 clones, approximately 80% detected once. Material: peripheral blood. The receptors originated from a woman aged 45-65 years with acute or convalescent COVID-19.

V usage is TRBV5-6 and J usage is TRBJ1-1, with D possibly being TRBD1 (5 bases). CDR1 is SGHDT, CDR2 YYEEEE, per germline. The CDR3 spans 11 residues. Trimming stripped 3 bases from V and 11 bases from J, with 11 bases between. CDR3 sequence reads: CASSSGLWAFF. Written as DNA, the CDR3 is TGTGCCAGCAGCTCGGGACTCTGGGCTTTCTTT.

The chain is built from TRBV28 and TRBJ1-1; no clear D. The CDR3 loop spans 14 amino acids. The germline V and J ends were trimmed by 7 bases and 0 bases, with 12 bases remaining between them. CDR1 MDHEN and CDR2 SYDVKM come from the germline V gene. The CDR3 bases are TGTGCCAGCAACCGGGGTCTTGTGAACACTGAAGCTTTCTTT. As protein: CASNRGLVNTEAFF. The variable domain in full, completed from reference TRBV28 and TRBJ1-1, reads DVKVTQSSRYLVKRTGEKVFLECVQDMDHENMFWYRQDPGLGLRLIYFSYDVKMKEKGDIPEGYSVSREKKERFSLILESASTNQTSMYLCASNRGLVNTEAFFGQGTRLTVV.

This chain joins TRBV3-1 (or the pseudogene TRBV3-2) and TRBJ1-4; TRBD1 aligns across 8 bases. Per germline, CDR1 LGHDT and CDR2 YNNKEL (reference sequence). Trimming removed 5 bases from V and 5 bases from J; junction bases left unmatched: 7. This CDR3 has 15 amino acids. CDR3 loop: CASSSAGGANEKLFF. CDR3 nucleotides: TGTGCCAGCAGCTCCGCAGGGGGCGCGAATGAAAAACTGTTTTTT.

The rearrangement uses TRBV6-5 and TRBJ2-7; 13 bases agree with TRBD2. This CDR3 has 15 amino acids. V lost 6 bases, J lost 1 base, and 3 bases stayed unmatched. CDR1 and CDR2 (germline): MNHEY, SVGAGI. The chain's CDR3 is CASRTSGGASYEQYF. CDR3 in DNA: TGTGCCAGCAGAACTAGCGGGGGGGCGTCCTACGAGCAGTACTTC.

The J gene is TRBJ1-4, the V gene TRBV12-5; 7 positions agree with TRBD1. Trimming at V came to 1 base and at J to 1 base, leaving 6 bases not matched to a gene. The CDR3 has 17 residues. CDR1 LGHNT and CDR2 FRNRAP come from the germline V gene. CDR3 in DNA: TGTGCTAGTGGTTTGGGGGGGACAGTACGAACTAATGAAAAACTGTTTTTT. Its translation: CASGLGGTVRTNEKLFF.

This clone was seen once. The CDR3 DNA sequence: TGTGCCAGCAGCCAGAGCCAGGGAGGAGGCTACACCTTC. The encoded protein is CASSQSQGGGYTF. This chain connects TRBV16 to TRBJ1-2; TRBD1 is a possible D gene (5 bases). CDR1 and CDR2 from the germline V gene are KGHSY and FQNENV. The CDR3 sequence is 13 residues long. V lost 3 bases and J 8 bases, leaving 13 bases between the germline ends.

V and J are TRBV19 and TRBJ2-6, with D unclear. CDR1 is LNHDA, CDR2 SQIVND, per germline (reference sequence). V dropped 5 bases and J dropped 0 bases, with 17 bases sitting between them. This CDR3 is built from 18 residues. CDR3 coding DNA: TGTGCCAGTAGTTCCCATATGCCTGCTAGCTCTGGGGCCAACGTCCTGACTTTC. Protein sequence: CASSSHMPASSGANVLTF.

This clone has a handful of counts. V gene TRBV29-1 combines with J gene TRBJ2-2; TRBD1 matches 8 bases. Germline trimming cut 6 bases from V and 2 bases from J; bases unmatched to any gene: 11. CDR3 size: 16 residues. Germline CDR1 and CDR2: SQVTM and ANQGSEA. The CDR3 sequence is CSVARRTGTNTGELFF. CDR3 sequence (DNA): TGCAGCGTGGCCCGAAGGACAGGGACCAACACCGGGGAGCTGTTTTTT.

The rearrangement uses TRBV5-4 and TRBJ2-3, with TRBD1 identical over 7 bases. This CDR3 region has 15 residues. J lost 2 bases, V lost 2 bases, and 5 bases had no gene match. CDR1 is SGHNT, CDR2 YYREEE, per germline (reference sequence). This CDR3 is CASSLPGQLTDTQYF. The CDR3 DNA reads TGTGCCAGCAGCTTACCGGGACAGCTCACAGATACGCAGTATTTT.

This chain uses TRBV3-1 (or the pseudogene TRBV3-2) with TRBJ2-7; TRBD1 might be the D (6 bases). Trimming shortened V by 0 bases and J by 3 bases, and 18 bases separated the two germline ends. Germline CDR1 is LGHDT and CDR2 is YNNKEL (reference sequence). The CDR3 is 17 residues long. CDR3 loop: CASSQEPAGVGGYEQYF. Written as DNA, the CDR3 is TGTGCCAGCAGCCAAGAGCCCGCAGGGGTTGGTGGCTACGAGCAGTACTTC.